This T cell receptor beta chain was recorded in a study of T cells after yellow fever vaccination. About the research overall: Preparing low-cell-number fractions relied on SMART-Seq v4 Ultra Low Input.

The CDR3 contains 19 residues. Germline CDR1 SGHAT, CDR2 FQNNGV. J was trimmed by 3 bases and V by 4 bases; bases with no gene match: 14. A universal primer site and UMIs were added as TCR cDNA was made by 5'RACE template switching. Via MiXCR, TCRdb re-called the 5' RACE reads, giving one row per CDR3 protein. The sample comprises about 57,000 distinct CDR3 sequences, 7.4% of which are singletons, and 36% rests with the top ten. In its sample, this clonotype was seen many times. The chain carries TRBV11-2 and TRBJ2-2; 10 bases align to TRBD1. This sample comprised CD8+ T cells sorted from PBMCs, obtained 15 days after the yellow fever booster vaccination. The receptor was derived from a man aged 25 to 40 who received the YFV17D yellow fever vaccine. CDR3 amino acids: CASSWGGTGAVLDTGELFF. The CDR3 bases are TGTGCCAGCAGCTGGGGGGGGACAGGGGCTGTCTTGGACACCGGGGAGCTGTTTTTT.